This T cell receptor (beta chain) was captured in a study of OX40 agonist ivuxolimab in advanced cancers. Across the study: With ivuxolimab, an agonistic anti-OX40 (CD134) antibody, patients were treated.

Method: immunoSEQ multiplex PCR; TCRdb's copy keeps in-frame clones and lacks some. This sample carries about 91,000 clones, more than 70% of them seen once, and the ten largest clones take roughly 4.9%. The CDR3 is made up of 14 amino acids. V lost 1 base and J lost 0, with 6 bases in between. Germline CDR1 is LNHDA and CDR2 is SQIVND (reference sequence). This receptor was identified in an adult with an advanced solid tumor such as melanoma, head and neck, liver or kidney cancer. This specimen was CD4+ or CD8+ T cells sorted from blood, taken in a trial of the OX40 agonist ivuxolimab. The chain carries TRBV19 and TRBJ2-5, with D unclear. This chain's CDR3 is CASSIGPDQETQYF. CDR3 in DNA: TGTGCCAGTAGTATAGGGCCCGACCAAGAGACCCAGTACTTC.